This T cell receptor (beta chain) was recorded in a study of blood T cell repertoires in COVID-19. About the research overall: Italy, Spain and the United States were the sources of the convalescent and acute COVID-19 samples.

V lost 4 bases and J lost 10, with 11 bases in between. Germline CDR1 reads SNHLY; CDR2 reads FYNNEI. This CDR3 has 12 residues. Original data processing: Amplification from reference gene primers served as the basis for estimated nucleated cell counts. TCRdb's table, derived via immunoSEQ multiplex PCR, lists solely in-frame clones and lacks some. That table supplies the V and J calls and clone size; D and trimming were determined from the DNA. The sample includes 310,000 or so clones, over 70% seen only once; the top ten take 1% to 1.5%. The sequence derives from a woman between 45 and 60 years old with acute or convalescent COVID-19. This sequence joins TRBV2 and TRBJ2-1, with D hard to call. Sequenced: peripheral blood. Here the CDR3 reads CASSGLVGEQFF. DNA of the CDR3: TGTGCCAGCAGTGGACTGGTCGGGGAGCAGTTCTTC. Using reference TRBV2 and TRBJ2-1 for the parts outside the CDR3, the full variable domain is EPEVTQTPSHQVTQMGQEVILRCVPISNHLYFYWYRQILGQKVEFLVSFYNNEISEKSEIFDDQFSVERPDGSNFTLKIRSTKLEDSAMYFCASSGLVGEQFFGPGTRLTVL.